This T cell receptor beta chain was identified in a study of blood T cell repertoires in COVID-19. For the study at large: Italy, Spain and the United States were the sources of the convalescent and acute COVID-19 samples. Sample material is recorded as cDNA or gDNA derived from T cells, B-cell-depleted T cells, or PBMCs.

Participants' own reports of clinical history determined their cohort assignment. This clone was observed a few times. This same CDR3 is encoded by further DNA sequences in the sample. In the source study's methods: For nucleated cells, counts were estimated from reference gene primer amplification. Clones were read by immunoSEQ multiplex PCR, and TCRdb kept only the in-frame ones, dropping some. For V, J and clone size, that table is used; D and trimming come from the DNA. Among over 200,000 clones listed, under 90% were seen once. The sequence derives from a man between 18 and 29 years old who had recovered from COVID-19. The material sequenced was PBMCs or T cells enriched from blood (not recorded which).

The CDR3 DNA is TGTGCCAGCAGTTTGCGGACAGGCGGTGAAAAACTGTTTTTT. It translates to CASSLRTGGEKLFF. The chain has TRBV27 and TRBJ1-4, with 7 positions matching TRBD1. Germline CDR1 and CDR2: MNHEY and SMNVEV (reference sequence). There are 14 residues in the CDR3. V lost 3 bases, J lost 7 bases, and 5 bases stayed unmatched.